The clone carrying this T cell receptor beta chain was seen ten or more times. The CDR3 loop spans 16 amino acids. Trimming cost V 4 bases and J 4 bases, with 19 bases left between them. Germline CDR1 SGHAT, CDR2 FQNNGV. This entry is derived from a study of T cells in Graves' hyperthyroidism and ophthalmopathy. The CDR3 regions of TCR beta were amplified from RNA transcripts. With the HTBI primer set, the TCR CDR3 went through a first round of RT-PCR. MiXCR, applied by TCRdb to the multiplex PCR reads, yields one record per CDR3 protein. This sample has about 420,000 distinct CDR3 sequences, with 15% to 17% found just once.

The V gene is TRBV11-2, the J gene TRBJ2-5, with D possibly called TRBD1 or TRBD2 (6 bases each). The TCR was taken from a woman in her late teens or twenties with Graves' hyperthyroidism. Sample: blood. The CDR3 protein is CASSSGVVTRGETQYF. CDR3 sequence (DNA): TGTGCCAGCAGCTCAGGGGTGGTTACGCGGGGAGAGACCCAGTACTTC.